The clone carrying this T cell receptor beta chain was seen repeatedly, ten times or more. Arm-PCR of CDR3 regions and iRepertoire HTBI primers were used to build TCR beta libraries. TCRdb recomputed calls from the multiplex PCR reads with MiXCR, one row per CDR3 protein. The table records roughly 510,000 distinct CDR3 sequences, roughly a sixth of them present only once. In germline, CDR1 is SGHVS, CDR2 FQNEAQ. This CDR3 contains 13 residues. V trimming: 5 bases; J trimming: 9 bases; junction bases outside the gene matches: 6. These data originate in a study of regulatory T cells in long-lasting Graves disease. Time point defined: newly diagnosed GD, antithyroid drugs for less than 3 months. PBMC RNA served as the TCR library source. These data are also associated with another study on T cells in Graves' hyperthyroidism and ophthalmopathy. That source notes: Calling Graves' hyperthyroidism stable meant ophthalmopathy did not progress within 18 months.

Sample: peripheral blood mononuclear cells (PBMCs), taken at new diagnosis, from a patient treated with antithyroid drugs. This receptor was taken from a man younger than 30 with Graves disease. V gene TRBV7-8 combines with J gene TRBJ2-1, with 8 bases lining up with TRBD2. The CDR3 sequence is CASSPGLAGEQFF. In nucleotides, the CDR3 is TGTGCCAGCAGCCCAGGACTAGCTGGTGAGCAGTTCTTC.